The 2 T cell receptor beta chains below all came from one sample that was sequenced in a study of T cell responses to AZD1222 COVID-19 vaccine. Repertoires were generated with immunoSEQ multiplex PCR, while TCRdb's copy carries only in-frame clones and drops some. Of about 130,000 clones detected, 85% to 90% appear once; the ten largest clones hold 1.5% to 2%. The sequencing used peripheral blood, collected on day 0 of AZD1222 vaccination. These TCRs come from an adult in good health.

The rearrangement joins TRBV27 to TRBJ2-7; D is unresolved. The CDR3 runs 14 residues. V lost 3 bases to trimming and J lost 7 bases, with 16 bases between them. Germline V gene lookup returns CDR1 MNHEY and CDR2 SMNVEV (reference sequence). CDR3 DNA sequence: TGTGCCAGCAGTTTTGCCCGCATGGTTCGGGAGCAGTACTTC. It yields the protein CASSFARMVREQYF.

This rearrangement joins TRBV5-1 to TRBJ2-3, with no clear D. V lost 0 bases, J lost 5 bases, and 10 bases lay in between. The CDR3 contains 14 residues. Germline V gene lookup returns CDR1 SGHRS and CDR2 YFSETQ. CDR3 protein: CASSLVGFGDTQYF. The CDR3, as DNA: TGCGCCAGCAGCTTGGTTGGCTTCGGAGATACGCAGTATTTT.